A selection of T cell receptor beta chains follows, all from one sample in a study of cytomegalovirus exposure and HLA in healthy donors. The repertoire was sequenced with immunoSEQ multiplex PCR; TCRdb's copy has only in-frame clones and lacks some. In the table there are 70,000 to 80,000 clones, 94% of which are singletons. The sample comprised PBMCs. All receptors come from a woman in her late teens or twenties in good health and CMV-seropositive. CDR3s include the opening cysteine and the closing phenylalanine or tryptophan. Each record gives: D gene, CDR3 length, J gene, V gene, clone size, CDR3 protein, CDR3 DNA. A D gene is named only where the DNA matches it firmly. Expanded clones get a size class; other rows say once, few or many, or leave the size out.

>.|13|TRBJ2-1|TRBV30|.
CAGRGNTYNEQFF
TGTGCCGGCCGGGGAAATACCTACAATGAGCAGTTCTTC
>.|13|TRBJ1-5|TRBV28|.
CASLRGSNQPQHF
TGTGCCTCCCTTAGGGGTAGCAATCAGCCCCAGCATTTT
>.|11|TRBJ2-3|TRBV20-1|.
CSARAADTQYF
TGCAGTGCTAGAGCGGCAGATACGCAGTATTTT
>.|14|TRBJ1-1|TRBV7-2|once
CASSLEGVRPEAFF
TGTGCCAGCAGCTTAGAAGGGGTACGGCCTGAAGCTTTCTTT
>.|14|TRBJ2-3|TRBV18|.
CASSPGLDTDTQYF
TGTGCCAGCTCACCCGGACTCGACACAGATACGCAGTATTTT
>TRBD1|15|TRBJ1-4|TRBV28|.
CASSNQGARGEKLFF
TGTGCCAGCAGTAATCAGGGGGCCCGTGGTGAAAAACTGTTTTTT
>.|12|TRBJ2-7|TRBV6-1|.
CASRTYSYEQYF
TGTGCCAGCCGGACTTACTCCTACGAGCAGTACTTC
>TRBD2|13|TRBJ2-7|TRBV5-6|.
CASNERDAYEQYF
TGTGCCAGCAACGAGCGGGACGCCTACGAGCAGTACTTC
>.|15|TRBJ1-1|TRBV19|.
CASSISYRVGTEAFF
TGTGCCAGTAGTATATCCTACAGGGTGGGGACTGAAGCTTTCTTT
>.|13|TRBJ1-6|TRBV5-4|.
CAGGSGLNSPLHF
TGTGCCGGGGGGTCGGGGCTAAATTCACCCCTCCACTTT
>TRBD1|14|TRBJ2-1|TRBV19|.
CASSIRDSYNEQFF
TGTGCCAGTAGTATCCGGGACAGCTACAATGAGCAGTTCTTC
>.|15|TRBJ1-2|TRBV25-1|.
CASGWGGDGNYGYTF
TGTGCCAGCGGCTGGGGGGGGGACGGAAACTATGGCTACACCTTC
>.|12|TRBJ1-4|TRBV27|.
CARPEGWGKLFF
TGTGCCAGGCCGGAGGGGTGGGGAAAACTGTTTTTT
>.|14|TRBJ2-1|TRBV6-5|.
CASSYTRQPNEQFF
TGTGCCAGCAGTTATACTCGACAGCCCAATGAGCAGTTCTTC
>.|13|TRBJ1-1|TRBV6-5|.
CASSTGRNTEAFF
TGTGCCAGCAGTACCGGGAGGAACACTGAAGCTTTCTTT
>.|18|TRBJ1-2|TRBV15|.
CATSSPWAAESPNYGYTF
TGTGCCACCAGCTCCCCCTGGGCAGCGGAGTCCCCAAACTATGGCTACACCTTC
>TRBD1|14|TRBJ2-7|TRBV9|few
CATAKGQGNYEQYF
TGTGCCACCGCAAAGGGACAGGGCAACTACGAGCAGTACTTC
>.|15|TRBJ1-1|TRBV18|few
CASSLNAAQNTEAFF
TGTGCCAGCTCACTAAACGCCGCACAGAACACTGAAGCTTTCTTT
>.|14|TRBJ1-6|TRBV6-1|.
CASERGPVNSPLHF
TGTGCCAGTGAGCGGGGGCCCGTTAATTCACCCCTCCACTTT
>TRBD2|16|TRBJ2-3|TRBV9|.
CASSTRTSGMGDTQYF
TGTGCCAGCAGTACTCGAACTAGCGGGATGGGAGATACGCAGTATTTT
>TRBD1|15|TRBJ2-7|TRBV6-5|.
CASSYSGTGDHEQYF
TGTGCCAGCAGTTACTCGGGGACAGGGGACCACGAGCAGTACTTC
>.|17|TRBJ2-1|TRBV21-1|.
CASSIRHADDRHFEQFF
TGTGCCAGCAGCATTAGACACGCCGACGATAGACACTTTGAGCAGTTCTTC
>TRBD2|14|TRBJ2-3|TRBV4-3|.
CASSQGTRTDTQYF
TGCGCCAGCAGCCAAGGGACTAGGACAGATACGCAGTATTTT
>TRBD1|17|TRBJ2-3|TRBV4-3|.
CASSQEGTASYTDTQYF
TGCGCCAGCAGCCAAGAGGGGACAGCATCCTACACAGATACGCAGTATTTT
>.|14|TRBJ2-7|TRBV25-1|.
CASSQVGTPYEQYF
TGTGCCAGCTCCCAGGTTGGAACCCCCTACGAGCAGTACTTC
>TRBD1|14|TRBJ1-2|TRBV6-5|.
CASSYGQGARGYTF
TGTGCCAGCAGTTACGGACAGGGGGCGCGCGGCTACACCTTC
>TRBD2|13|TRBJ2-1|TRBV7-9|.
CAGRAGAYNEQFF
TGTGCCGGAAGAGCGGGGGCCTACAATGAGCAGTTCTTC
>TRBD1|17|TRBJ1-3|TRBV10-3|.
CAISGLEQGFSGNTIYF
TGTGCCATCAGTGGATTGGAACAGGGGTTCTCTGGAAACACCATATATTTT
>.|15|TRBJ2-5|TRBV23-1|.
CASSQSKGRGETQYF
TGCGCCAGCAGTCAATCGAAAGGCAGGGGAGAGACCCAGTACTTC
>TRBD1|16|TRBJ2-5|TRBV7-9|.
CASSSPLGTGQETQYF
TGTGCCAGCAGCTCCCCGTTGGGGACAGGCCAAGAGACCCAGTACTTC
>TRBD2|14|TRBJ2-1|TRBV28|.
CASRGSGVSEEQFF
TGTGCCAGCAGGGGTAGCGGGGTTTCGGAGGAGCAGTTCTTC
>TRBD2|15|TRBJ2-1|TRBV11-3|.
CASSFRLAGKNEQFF
TGTGCCAGCAGCTTCCGACTAGCGGGCAAGAATGAGCAGTTCTTC
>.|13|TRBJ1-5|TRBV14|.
CASSQDYGQPQHF
TGTGCCAGCAGCCAAGATTACGGGCAGCCCCAGCATTTT
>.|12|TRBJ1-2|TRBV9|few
CASSVEDWGYTF
TGTGCCAGCAGCGTTGAAGACTGGGGCTACACCTTC
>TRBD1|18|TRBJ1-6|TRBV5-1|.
CASSSGTAESSYNSPLHF
TGCGCCAGCAGCTCCGGGACAGCCGAAAGCTCCTATAATTCACCCCTCCACTTT
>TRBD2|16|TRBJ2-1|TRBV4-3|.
CASSQGLAGNYNEQFF
TGCGCCAGCAGCCAAGGTCTAGCGGGAAACTACAATGAGCAGTTCTTC
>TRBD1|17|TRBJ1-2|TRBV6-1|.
CASSEGTGGWFDYGYTF
TGTGCCAGCAGTGAAGGGACAGGGGGATGGTTTGACTATGGCTACACCTTC
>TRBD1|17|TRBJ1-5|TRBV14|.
CASSQEESGGRNQPQHF
TGTGCCAGCAGCCAAGAGGAATCAGGGGGGCGGAATCAGCCCCAGCATTTT
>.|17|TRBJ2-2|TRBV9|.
CASSVAWRGEWTGELFF
TGTGCCAGCAGCGTAGCTTGGAGGGGCGAGTGGACCGGGGAGCTGTTTTTT
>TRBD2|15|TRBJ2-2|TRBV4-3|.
CASSQDRLATGELFF
TGCGCCAGCAGCCAAGACCGACTAGCCACCGGGGAGCTGTTTTTT
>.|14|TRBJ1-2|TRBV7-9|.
CASSLGGRAAGYTF
TGTGCCAGCAGCTTAGGGGGCAGGGCGGCGGGCTACACCTTC
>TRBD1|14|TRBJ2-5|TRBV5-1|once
CASSFVGQAETQYF
TGCGCCAGCAGCTTTGTGGGACAGGCCGAGACCCAGTACTTC
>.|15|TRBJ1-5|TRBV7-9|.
CASSHPGEINQPQHF
TGTGCCAGCAGCCATCCCGGGGAGATAAATCAGCCCCAGCATTTT
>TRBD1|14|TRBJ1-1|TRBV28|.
CASRKTGRGGEAFF
TGTGCCAGCAGGAAGACAGGGCGCGGAGGTGAAGCTTTCTTT
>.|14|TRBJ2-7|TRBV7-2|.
CASSPPGAEYEQYF
TGTGCCAGCAGCCCCCCTGGCGCGGAGTACGAGCAGTACTTC
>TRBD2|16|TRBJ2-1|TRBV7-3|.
CASSSASGRGYNEQFF
TGTGCCAGCAGCTCCGCTAGCGGGAGAGGGTACAATGAGCAGTTCTTC
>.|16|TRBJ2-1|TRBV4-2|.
CASSQPRSGQRHEQFF
TGTGCCAGCAGCCAACCGAGGAGCGGACAGAGGCATGAGCAGTTCTTC
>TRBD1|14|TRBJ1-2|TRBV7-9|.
CASSTPTGSYGYTF
TGTGCCAGCAGCACCCCGACAGGGAGCTATGGCTACACCTTC